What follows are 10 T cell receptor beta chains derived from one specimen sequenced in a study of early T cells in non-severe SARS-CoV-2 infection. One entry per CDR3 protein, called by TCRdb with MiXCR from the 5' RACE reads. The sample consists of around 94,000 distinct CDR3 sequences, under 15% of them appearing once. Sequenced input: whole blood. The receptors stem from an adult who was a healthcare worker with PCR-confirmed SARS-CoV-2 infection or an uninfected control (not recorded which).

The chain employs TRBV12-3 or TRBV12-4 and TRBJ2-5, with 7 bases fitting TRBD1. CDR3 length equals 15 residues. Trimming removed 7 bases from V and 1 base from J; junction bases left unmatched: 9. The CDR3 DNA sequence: TGTGCCAGCACCCCAGGGGGAAGGCTCCAAGAGACCCAGTACTTC. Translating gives CASTPGGRLQETQYF.

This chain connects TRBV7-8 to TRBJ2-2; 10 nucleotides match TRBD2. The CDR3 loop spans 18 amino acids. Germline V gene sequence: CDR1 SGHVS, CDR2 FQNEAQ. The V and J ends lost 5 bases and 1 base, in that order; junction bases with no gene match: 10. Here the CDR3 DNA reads TGTGCCAGCAGCCCTAGGGCGGTAGCGGGAGGGAACACCGGGGAGCTGTTTTTT. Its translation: CASSPRAVAGGNTGELFF.

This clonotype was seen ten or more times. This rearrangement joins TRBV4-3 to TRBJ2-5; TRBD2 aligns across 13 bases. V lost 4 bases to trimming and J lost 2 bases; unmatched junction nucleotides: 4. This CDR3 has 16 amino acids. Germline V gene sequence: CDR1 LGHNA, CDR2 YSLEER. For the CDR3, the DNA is TGCGCCAGCAGCCTGGAGACTAGCGGGGGGCAAGAGACCCAGTACTTC. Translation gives CASSLETSGGQETQYF.

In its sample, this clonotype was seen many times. The CDR3 nucleotides read TGTGCCAGCAGCTTGCTGTCAGGGTACCAAGAGACCCAGTACTTC. It encodes CASSLLSGYQETQYF. J is TRBJ2-5 and V is TRBV7-8, with D possibly being TRBD1 (5 bases). Trimming shortened V by 3 bases and J by 0 bases, and 11 bases separated the two germline ends. The CDR3 runs to 15 residues. Germline V lookup: CDR1 SGHVS, CDR2 FQNEAQ. The whole variable domain, filled in from reference TRBV7-8 and TRBJ2-5, reads GAGVSQSPRYKVAKRGQDVALRCDPISGHVSLFWYQQALGQGPEFLTYFQNEAQLDKSGLPSDRFFAERPEGSVSTLKIQRTQQEDSAVYLCASSLLSGYQETQYFGPGTRLLVL.

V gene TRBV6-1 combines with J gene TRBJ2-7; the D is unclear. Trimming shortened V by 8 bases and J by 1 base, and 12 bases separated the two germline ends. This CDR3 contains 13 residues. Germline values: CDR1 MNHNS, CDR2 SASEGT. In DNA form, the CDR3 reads TGTGCCAGCTCCTCCACAACTTCCTACGAGCAGTACTTC. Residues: CASSSTTSYEQYF.

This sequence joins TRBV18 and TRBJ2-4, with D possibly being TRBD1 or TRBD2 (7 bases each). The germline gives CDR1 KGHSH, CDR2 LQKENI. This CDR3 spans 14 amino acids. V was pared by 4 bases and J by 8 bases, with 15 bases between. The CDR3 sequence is CASSRETGRDIQYF. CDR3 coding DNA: TGTGCCAGCTCACGAGAGACAGGGAGGGACATTCAGTACTTC.

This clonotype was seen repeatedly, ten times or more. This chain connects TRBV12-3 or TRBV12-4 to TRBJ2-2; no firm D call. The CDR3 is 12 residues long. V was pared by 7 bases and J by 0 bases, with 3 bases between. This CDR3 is CASNSNTGELFF. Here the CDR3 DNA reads TGTGCCAGCAATTCGAACACCGGGGAGCTGTTTTTT.

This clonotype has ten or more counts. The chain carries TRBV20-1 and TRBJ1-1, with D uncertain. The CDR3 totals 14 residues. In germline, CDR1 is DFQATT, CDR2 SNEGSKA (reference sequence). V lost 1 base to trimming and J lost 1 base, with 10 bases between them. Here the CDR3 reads CSARGGSPNTEAFF. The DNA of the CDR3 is TGCAGTGCTAGAGGAGGTAGCCCGAACACTGAAGCTTTCTTT.

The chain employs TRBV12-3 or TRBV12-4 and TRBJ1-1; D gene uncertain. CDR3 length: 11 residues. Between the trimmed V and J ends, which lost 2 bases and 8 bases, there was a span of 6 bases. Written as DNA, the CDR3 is TGTGCCAGCAGTTTATCAGCAGAAGCTTTCTTT. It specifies CASSLSAEAFF.

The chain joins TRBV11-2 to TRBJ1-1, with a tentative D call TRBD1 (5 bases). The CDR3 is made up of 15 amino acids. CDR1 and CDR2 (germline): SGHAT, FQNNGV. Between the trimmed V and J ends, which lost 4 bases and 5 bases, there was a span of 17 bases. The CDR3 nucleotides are TGTGCCAGCAGCTCCGACGCTGACCAGGGAACTGAAGCTTTCTTT. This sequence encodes CASSSDADQGTEAFF.